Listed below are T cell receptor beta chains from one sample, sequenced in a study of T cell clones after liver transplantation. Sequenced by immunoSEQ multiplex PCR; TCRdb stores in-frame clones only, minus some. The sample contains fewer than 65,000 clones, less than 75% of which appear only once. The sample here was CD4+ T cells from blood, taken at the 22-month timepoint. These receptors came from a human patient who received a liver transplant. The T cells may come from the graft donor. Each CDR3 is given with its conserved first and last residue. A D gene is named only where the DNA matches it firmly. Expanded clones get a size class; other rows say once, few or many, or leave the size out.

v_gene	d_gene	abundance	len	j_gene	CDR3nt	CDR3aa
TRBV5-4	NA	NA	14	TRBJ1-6	TGTGCCAGCAGCCGAGGATCCAATAATTCACCCCTCCACTTT	CASSRGSNNSPLHF
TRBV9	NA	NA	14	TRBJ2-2	TGTGCCAGCACCGCGCGGGCAGGCACCGGGGAGCTGTTTTTT	CASTARAGTGELFF
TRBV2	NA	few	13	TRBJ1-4	TGTGCCAGCCAGAGGGACACTAATGAAAAACTGTTTTTT	CASQRDTNEKLFF
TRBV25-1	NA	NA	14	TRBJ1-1	TGTGCCAGCAGTTGGGGGGATCTGAACACTGAAGCTTTCTTT	CASSWGDLNTEAFF
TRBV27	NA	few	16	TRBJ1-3	TGTGCCAGCAGTTCACTGACGCAAGTCTCTGGAAACACCATATATTTT	CASSSLTQVSGNTIYF
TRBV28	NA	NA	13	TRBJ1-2	TGTGCCAGCCTAGACACCGGGAGCTCTCGCTACACCTTC	CASLDTGSSRYTF
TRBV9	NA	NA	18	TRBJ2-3	TGTGCCAGCAGCTTCAGGGGGGCAGTGGGATCTAGCACAGATACGCAGTATTTT	CASSFRGAVGSSTDTQYF
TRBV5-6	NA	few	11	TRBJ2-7	TGTGCCAGCAGCTCGATATACGAGCAGTACTTC	CASSSIYEQYF
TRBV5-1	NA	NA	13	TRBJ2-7	TGCGCCAGCAGCTTGGTGGAGGTTAGCGAGCAGTACTTC	CASSLVEVSEQYF
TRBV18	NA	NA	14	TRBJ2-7	TGTGCCAGCTCACCCGGAGGCAGGGCGAGGGAGCAGTACTTC	CASSPGGRAREQYF
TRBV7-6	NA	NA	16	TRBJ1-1	TGTGCCAGCAGCTTAGACACCGCTCGGGGGAACACTGAAGCTTTCTTT	CASSLDTARGNTEAFF
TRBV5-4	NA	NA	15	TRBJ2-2	TGTGCCAGCAGCTTGGGTGGGGGGAACACCGGGGAGCTGTTTTTT	CASSLGGGNTGELFF
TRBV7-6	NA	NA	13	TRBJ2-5	TGTGCCAGCAGCTCGGGACTGGAAGAGACCCAGTACTTC	CASSSGLEETQYF
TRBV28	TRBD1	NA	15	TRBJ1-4	TGTGCCAGCAGTCTCCCGGGACAGGGCAGTGAAAAACTGTTTTTT	CASSLPGQGSEKLFF
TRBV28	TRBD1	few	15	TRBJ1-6	TGTGCCAGCAGTTTCACAACAGGGGGTAATTCACCCCTCCACTTT	CASSFTTGGNSPLHF
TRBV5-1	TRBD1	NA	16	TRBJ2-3	TGCGCCAGCAGCCTACGACAGGGGAAGGTTGCAGATACGCAGTATTTT	CASSLRQGKVADTQYF
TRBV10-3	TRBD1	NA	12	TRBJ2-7	TGTGCCATCAAAGCAGGGGGCTACGAGCAGTACTTC	CAIKAGGYEQYF
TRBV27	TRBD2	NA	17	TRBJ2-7	TGTGCCAGCAGTTTAGGATGGCTAGCGGGGGGAGGGAACGAGCAGTACTTC	CASSLGWLAGGGNEQYF
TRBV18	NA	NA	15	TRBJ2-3	TGTGCCAGCTTCACGGGGGCTGGTCAAACAGATACGCAGTATTTT	CASFTGAGQTDTQYF
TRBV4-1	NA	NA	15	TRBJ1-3	TGCGCCAGCAGCCAAGTGGAACAGGGAGGAAACACCATATATTTT	CASSQVEQGGNTIYF
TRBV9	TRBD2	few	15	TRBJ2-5	TGTGCCAGCAGCGTGGGTGCGACTAGCCTAAAGACCCAGTACTTC	CASSVGATSLKTQYF
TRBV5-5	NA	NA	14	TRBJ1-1	TGTGCCAGCAGCTTCGACAGAGGGGACACTGAAGCTTTCTTT	CASSFDRGDTEAFF
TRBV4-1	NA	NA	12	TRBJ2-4	TGCGCCAGCAGCCAAGCGGGGAACATTCAGTACTTC	CASSQAGNIQYF
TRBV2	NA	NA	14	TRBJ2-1	TGTGCCAGCAGACCCGGGGGGCCCTACAATGAGCAGTTCTTC	CASRPGGPYNEQFF
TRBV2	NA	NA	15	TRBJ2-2	TGTGCCAGCACTGTTCTTGGGGAGGTCTCCGGGGAGCTGTTTTTT	CASTVLGEVSGELFF
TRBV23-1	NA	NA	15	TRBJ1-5	TGCGCCAGCATCCAAGGGTCAGGCTACAATCAGCCCCAGCATTTT	CASIQGSGYNQPQHF
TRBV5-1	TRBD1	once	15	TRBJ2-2	TGCGCCAGCAGCTGGACAGGGTTGTACACCGGGGAGCTGTTTTTT	CASSWTGLYTGELFF
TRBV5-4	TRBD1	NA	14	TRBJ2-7	TGTGCCAGCAGCTTGGGGGGGACAGGGGACGAGCAGTACTTC	CASSLGGTGDEQYF
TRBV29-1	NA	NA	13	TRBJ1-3	TGCAGCGTTCAGGAAACGGCTGGAAACACCATATATTTT	CSVQETAGNTIYF
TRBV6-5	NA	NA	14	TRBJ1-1	TGTGCCAGCAGTCACGACAGTCTGAACACTGAAGCTTTCTTT	CASSHDSLNTEAFF
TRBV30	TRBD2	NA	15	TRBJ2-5	TGTGCCTGGACCAAACTAGCGGGGGACCAAGAGACCCAGTACTTC	CAWTKLAGDQETQYF
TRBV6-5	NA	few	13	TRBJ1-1	TGTGCCAGCAGCCTAGGGGCGGGTGGAGAAGCTTTCTTT	CASSLGAGGEAFF
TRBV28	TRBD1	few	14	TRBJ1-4	TGTGCCAGCAGACACGGGACAGGGAATGAAAAACTGTTTTTT	CASRHGTGNEKLFF
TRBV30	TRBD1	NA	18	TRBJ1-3	TGTGCCTGGAGTCGCTTCCGGGGGACAGGGGGTTCTGGAAACACCATATATTTT	CAWSRFRGTGGSGNTIYF
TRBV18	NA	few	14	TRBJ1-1	TGTGCCAGCTCACCAGAGGGACAGAACACTGAAGCTTTCTTT	CASSPEGQNTEAFF
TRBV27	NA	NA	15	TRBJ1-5	TGTGCCAGCAGTTTCGCTCGGGGGTCCCATCAGCCCCAGCATTTT	CASSFARGSHQPQHF
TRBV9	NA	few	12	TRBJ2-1	TGTGCCAGCAGCAGGGGCTTCAATGAGCAGTTCTTC	CASSRGFNEQFF
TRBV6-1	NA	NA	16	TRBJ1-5	TGTGCCAGCAGTGAAGCGCTAGGGACTAGCAATCAGCCCCAGCATTTT	CASSEALGTSNQPQHF
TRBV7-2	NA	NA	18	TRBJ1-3	TGTGCCAGCAGCTTAGGGTTCGCAGGACCTTCCTCTGGAAACACCATATATTTT	CASSLGFAGPSSGNTIYF
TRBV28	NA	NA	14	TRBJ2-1	TGTGCCAGCACCCACCCCCGTGCGTACAATGAGCAGTTCTTC	CASTHPRAYNEQFF
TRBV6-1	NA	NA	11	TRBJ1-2	TGTGCCAGCAGTACCCGTTATGGCTACACCTTC	CASSTRYGYTF
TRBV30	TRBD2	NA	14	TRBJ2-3	TGTGCCGGAGCTAGGCTAGCGGGGGGAGATACGCAGTATTTT	CAGARLAGGDTQYF
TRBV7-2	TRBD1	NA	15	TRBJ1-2	TGTGCCAGCAGCTTGGAGGGGGCGCCTGGCTATGGCTACACCTTC	CASSLEGAPGYGYTF
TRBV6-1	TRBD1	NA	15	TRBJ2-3	TGTGCCAGCAGAGAGACAGGGACCGGGACAGATACGCAGTATTTT	CASRETGTGTDTQYF
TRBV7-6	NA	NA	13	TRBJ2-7	TGTGCCAGCAGCTTAGAGCCACCCCACGAGCAGTACTTC	CASSLEPPHEQYF